These 31 T cell receptor beta chains came from one sample sequenced in a study of blood T cells in healthy people across ages. Primers used in a second PCR of about 6 to 11 cycles were a sample-barcoded 5' primer and a J-beta primer mix. MiXCR, applied by TCRdb to the 5' RACE reads, yields one record per CDR3 protein. The sample holds some 880,000 distinct CDR3 sequences; under 40% are singletons and the top ten take approximately 13%. Sequences were obtained from blood. These receptors originate from a man in his late teens or twenties in good health.

This clonotype was recorded many times. The chain employs TRBV7-2 and TRBJ2-1; perhaps TRBD1 as D (6 bases). The V end was cut by 6 bases, the J end by 3 bases, with 15 bases between. The CDR3 contains 15 residues. In germline, CDR1 is SGHTA, CDR2 FQGNSA. This CDR3 is CASRAGTHFYNEQFF. The CDR3 nucleotides read TGTGCCAGCAGAGCCGGGACACACTTCTACAATGAGCAGTTCTTC.

This clonotype has just a few counts. The V gene is TRBV5-1, the J gene TRBJ2-7; TRBD2 agrees at 7 bases. This CDR3 spans 15 amino acids. Germline V gene lookup returns CDR1 SGHRS and CDR2 YFSETQ. The V gene end was trimmed by 4 bases and the J gene end by 3 bases; junction bases not matched to a gene: 10. Here the CDR3 reads CASSRNQGGGYEQYF. The DNA for the CDR3 is TGCGCCAGCAGCAGGAACCAGGGCGGGGGCTACGAGCAGTACTTC.

With regard to this clonotype: Mismatch with germline at one junction end may stem from a read error. The chain has TRBV10-3 and TRBJ2-4, with TRBD1 matching 7 bases. Per germline, CDR1 ENHRY and CDR2 SYGVKD. The CDR3 totals 15 residues. In DNA form, the CDR3 reads TGTACCATCAGTGAAATCAGGGGGTCGGGGTACATTCAGTACTTC. This codes for CTISEIRGSGYIQYF.

V gene TRBV7-2 combines with J gene TRBJ2-5; TRBD2 matches 11 bases. The CDR3 runs to 16 residues. CDR1 is SGHTA and CDR2 is FQGNSA in the germline V gene. V lost 5 bases, J lost 2 bases, and 7 bases stayed unmatched. The CDR3 DNA follows: TGTGCCAGCAGCCCTCGGACTAGCGGGTTTCAAGAGACCCAGTACTTC. It codes for CASSPRTSGFQETQYF.

The chain has TRBV7-9 and TRBJ1-1; TRBD1 matches 9 bases. Looked up from germline, CDR1 is SEHNR and CDR2 is FQNEAQ (reference sequence). V lost 3 bases to trimming and J lost 6 bases; unmatched junction nucleotides: 8. CDR3 length: 15 amino acids. This chain's CDR3 is CASSLEGTGKAEAFF. CDR3 DNA: TGTGCCAGCAGCTTGGAAGGGACAGGGAAGGCTGAAGCTTTCTTT.

This clonotype showed up many times. The chain combines TRBV5-1 with TRBJ2-3, with D hard to call. This CDR3 region has 13 residues. V was clipped by 5 bases and J by 2 bases, with 9 bases between them. The germline CDR1 and CDR2 sequences are SGHRS and YFSETQ. The CDR3 DNA sequence: TGCGCCAGCAGTGGTTTCAACACAGATACGCAGTATTTT. Translation: CASSGFNTDTQYF. Based on the CDR3 plus reference TRBV5-1 and TRBJ2-3, the full variable domain is KAGVTQTPRYLIKTRGQQVTLSCSPISGHRSVSWYQQTPGQGLQFLFEYFSETQRNKGNFPGRFSGRQFSNSRSEMNVSTLELGDSALYLCASSGFNTDTQYFGPGTRLTVL.

This clonotype was seen more than once but under ten times. The chain recombines TRBV12-3 or TRBV12-4 with TRBJ1-5; 8 bases are shared with TRBD1. The CDR3 extends over 14 amino acids. After removal of 6 bases from V and 6 bases from J, the junction contained 7 bases not matched to a gene. CDR3 in DNA: TGTGCCAGCAGCCCATACAGGGGGGGTCAGCCCCAGCATTTT. Protein sequence: CASSPYRGGQPQHF.

About this clonotype: The junction departs from the called germline gene at one end, perhaps through a read error. V is TRBV4-3 and J is TRBJ2-1; D could derive from TRBD1 or TRBD2 (5 bases each). From germline, CDR1 is LGHNA and CDR2 YSLEER. The CDR3 has 17 residues. CDR3 coding DNA: TGCGCCAGCAGCCAAGATACTAGTGGGGGATCCTACAATGAGCGGTTCTTC. It yields the protein CASSQDTSGGSYNERFF.

V usage is TRBV5-1 and J usage is TRBJ1-1, with 7 bases matching TRBD1. The CDR3 runs 13 residues. Trimming removed 4 bases from V and 3 bases from J; junction bases left unmatched: 3. CDR1 and CDR2 from the germline V gene are SGHRS and YFSETQ. Here the CDR3 DNA reads TGCGCCAGCAGCGGCGACAGGGACACTGAAGCTTTCTTT. Translating gives CASSGDRDTEAFF.

Points on this clonotype: A much larger clone differs from this one at a single base, so this may be a read error. This chain uses TRBV12-3 or TRBV12-4 with TRBJ2-1; no firm D call. The CDR3 is made up of 13 amino acids. The V end was cut by 6 bases, the J end by 13 bases, with 19 bases between. CDR3 coding DNA: TGTGCCAGCAGCAAGACGGTCGAAGAGACCCAGTTCTTC. Its translation is CASSKTVEETQFF.

This clonotype was observed a few times. The gene calls are TRBV9 and TRBJ2-5; 13 bases fit TRBD2. The J segment lost 4 bases and the V segment lost 4 bases, leaving 16 bases of the junction unmatched. The CDR3 totals 19 residues. CDR1 and CDR2 (germline): SGDLS, YYNGEE. CDR3 nucleotides: TGTGCCAGCAGCCTAGGGACTAGCGGGGACGGGCTTGTGCGAGAGACCCAGTACTTC. Protein: CASSLGTSGDGLVRETQYF.

The rearrangement joins TRBV5-1 to TRBJ2-2, with 8 positions matching TRBD1. The CDR3 is made up of 21 amino acids. The germline V gene encodes CDR1 SGHRS and CDR2 YFSETQ. Trimming removed 0 bases from V and 0 bases from J; junction bases left unmatched: 16. The CDR3 region has the DNA TGCGCCAGCAGCTTGGGCCTCATGGGACAGGTAACCAAACCGAACACCGGGGAGCTGTTTTTT. As protein: CASSLGLMGQVTKPNTGELFF.

This clonotype was counted only a few times. The chain uses TRBV2 and TRBJ1-1; D ambiguous. V was trimmed by 6 bases and J by 8 bases, leaving 13 bases between them. Germline V gene sequence: CDR1 SNHLY, CDR2 FYNNEI. The CDR3 has 12 amino acids. The CDR3 region has the DNA TGTGCCAGCAGCTTATCGGAACGGGAAGCTTTCTTT. It codes for CASSLSEREAFF.

The chain carries TRBV3-1 and TRBJ2-7; TRBD1 matches 9 bases. Germline CDR1 reads LGHDT; CDR2 reads YNNKEL (reference sequence). The V gene end was trimmed by 4 bases and the J gene end by 2 bases; junction bases not matched to a gene: 6. The CDR3 length is 15 residues. CDR3 loop: CASSPDRGRTYEQYF. DNA for the CDR3: TGTGCCAGCAGCCCGGACAGGGGAAGGACCTACGAGCAGTACTTC.

The chain combines TRBV4-3 with TRBJ1-6; D may be TRBD1 (5 bases). Germline assignment: CDR1 LGHNA and CDR2 YSLEER. The CDR3 extends over 15 amino acids. The germline V and J ends were trimmed by 0 bases and 10 bases, with 13 bases remaining between them. In nucleotides, the CDR3 is TGCGCCAGCAGCCAAGAGTCGGGGGGGAGGTCACCCCTCCACTTT. This gives the protein CASSQESGGRSPLHF.

This clonotype was seen only a few times. CDR3 sequence: CASSLAGGHLEIEQFF. The CDR3 nucleotides are TGCGCCAGCAGCTTGGCCGGGGGACACCTCGAGATTGAGCAGTTCTTC. The V and J genes are TRBV5-1 and TRBJ2-1, with D perhaps assigned TRBD1 or TRBD2 (6 bases each). The V end was cut by 0 bases, the J end by 9 bases, with 19 bases between. From germline, CDR1 is SGHRS and CDR2 YFSETQ. The CDR3 is 16 amino acids.

This clonotype showed up just a few times. The rearrangement joins TRBV5-6 to TRBJ2-5; tentative D call: TRBD2 (6 bases). Trimming took off 4 bases at V and 5 bases at J, with 18 bases between the two ends. The CDR3 runs 15 residues. Germline V gives CDR1 SGHDT, CDR2 YYEEEE. The CDR3 nucleotides are TGTGCCAGCAGCCGGGGACTCCCCTCCACGGAGACCCAGTACTTC. Protein: CASSRGLPSTETQYF.

Notes on this clonotype: This may arise from a read error, as a much more abundant clone is one base away. The chain recombines TRBV25-1 with TRBJ2-7; D possibly uses TRBD1 or TRBD2 (5 bases each). Germline V lookup: CDR1 MGHDK, CDR2 SYGVNS. This CDR3 contains 16 residues. With 4 bases removed from V and 11 bases from J, the gap between germline ends came to 27 bases. The DNA of the CDR3 is TGTGCCAGCAGTGTACAAGGGACCGGACTCAAAAACATTGAGTACTTC. Amino acids: CASSVQGTGLKNIEYF.

The chain uses TRBV4-3 and TRBJ2-3, with 8 bases fitting TRBD2. The CDR3 loop spans 20 amino acids. CDR1 and CDR2 (germline): LGHNA, YSLEER. The trim removed 4 bases at V and 5 bases at J, leaving 23 bases unmatched. The CDR3 loop reads CASSPRGETGTRGVGDTQYF. As DNA, the CDR3 is TGCGCCAGCAGCCCCCGAGGGGAAACAGGGACTAGGGGGGTGGGAGATACGCAGTATTTT.

The CDR3 DNA reads TGTGCCAGCAGGATGTTACTAGCGGGGGGCCTGGATACGCAGTATTTT. Amino acid sequence: CASRMLLAGGLDTQYF. The V and J genes are TRBV2 and TRBJ2-3; TRBD2 matches 12 bases. In germline, CDR1 is SNHLY, CDR2 FYNNEI. The CDR3 extends over 16 amino acids. With 6 bases clipped from V and 6 bases from J, the junction kept 10 bases outside the gene matches.

The chain links TRBV7-9 to TRBJ2-4; 9 bases map to TRBD1. The assigned J gene may be wrong: the sequence end matches TRBJ2-7 better. There are 15 residues in the CDR3. Germline CDR1 and CDR2: SEHNR and FQNEAQ (reference sequence). The CDR3 DNA sequence: TGTGCCAGCAGCCTAGAACAGGGGGCGCTTAGCGAGCAGTACTTC. Encoded protein: CASSLEQGALSEQYF.

The chain recombines TRBV6-6 with TRBJ2-5; the D is unclear. The germline V gene encodes CDR1 MNHNY and CDR2 SVGAGI (reference sequence). The ends were cut back, 6 bases at V and 5 bases at J, with 19 bases in the middle. The CDR3 spans 15 residues. The CDR3 region is CASSYEWGSTETQYF. For the CDR3, the DNA is TGTGCCAGCAGCTACGAGTGGGGTTCGACGGAGACCCAGTACTTC.

Comment on this clonotype: Germline is not matched at one junction end, which may reflect a read error. V and J are TRBV6-6 and TRBJ2-5; D is uncertain. The CDR3 contains 14 residues. Germline V lookup: CDR1 MNHNY, CDR2 SVGAGI (reference sequence). The CDR3 DNA reads TGTGCCAGCAGTGACTCCACAGCCCAAGAGACCCAGTACTTC. It translates to CASSDSTAQETQYF.

This chain links TRBV20-1 with TRBJ1-5; perhaps TRBD1 as D (5 bases). The CDR3 is made up of 13 amino acids. Trimming shortened V by 4 bases and J by 4 bases, and 11 bases separated the two germline ends. CDR1 is DFQATT, CDR2 SNEGSKA, per germline (reference sequence). The DNA of the CDR3 is TGCAGTGCTATAGGGACGCGAAATCAGCCCCAGCATTTT. Its translation is CSAIGTRNQPQHF.

The chain combines TRBV4-2 with TRBJ2-1; 9 nucleotides line up with TRBD2. The J segment lost 4 bases and the V segment lost 3 bases, leaving 4 bases of the junction unmatched. The CDR3 loop spans 15 amino acids. Germline CDR1 and CDR2: LGHNA and YNFKEQ. CDR3 sequence: CASSQRRGGYNEQFF. The CDR3 bases are TGTGCCAGCAGCCAGCGGCGGGGGGGTTACAATGAGCAGTTCTTC.

Worth noting for this clonotype: A much larger clone sits a single nucleotide away, making a read error possible. The chain employs TRBV28 and TRBJ1-2; weak D call: TRBD1 (5 bases). CDR1 is MDHEN and CDR2 is SYDVKM in the germline V gene. The length of the CDR3 is 14 residues. The germline V and J ends were trimmed by 2 bases and 4 bases, with 11 bases remaining between them. The DNA for the CDR3 is TGTGCCAGCAGTTTAGGGGACGGGGTCTATGGCTACACCTTC. Translated: CASSLGDGVYGYTF.

CDR3 bases: TGTGCCAGCGAGGACTCCGGGACTAGCCCCCCCTATGAGCAGTTCTTC. Translation: CASEDSGTSPPYEQFF. The chain uses TRBV6-2 or TRBV6-3 and TRBJ2-1; 9 bases are shared with TRBD2. After removal of 8 bases from V and 8 bases from J, the junction contained 16 bases not matched to a gene. This CDR3 spans 16 amino acids. Germline V gives CDR1 MNHEY, CDR2 SVGEGT.

The sample holds a few counts of this clonotype. The chain carries TRBV4-1 and TRBJ1-5, with TRBD1 as a possible D gene (5 bases). The CDR3 extends over 15 amino acids. Between the trimmed V and J ends, which lost 1 base and 5 bases, there was a span of 12 bases. Germline V gives CDR1 MGHRA, CDR2 YSYEKL. CDR3 in amino acids: CASSQVPGRDQPQHF. CDR3 coding DNA: TGCGCCAGCAGCCAAGTCCCAGGGAGGGATCAGCCCCAGCATTTT.

The table lists this clonotype with a few counts. The V gene is TRBV15, the J gene TRBJ2-7; D is ambiguous. CDR1 LNHNV and CDR2 YYDKDF come from the germline V gene (reference sequence). The V end lost 0 bases, the J end lost 0 bases, and 15 bases lay between the germline ends. This CDR3 has 17 amino acids. CDR3 amino acids: CATSREVRSEISYEQYF. The CDR3 nucleotides read TGTGCCACCAGCAGAGAGGTTAGGAGCGAGATCTCCTACGAGCAGTACTTC.

The chain has TRBV20-1 and TRBJ2-3, with 9 bases that match TRBD2. CDR3 size: 16 residues. V trimming: 3 bases; J trimming: 5 bases; junction bases outside the gene matches: 12. The germline V gene has CDR1 DFQATT and CDR2 SNEGSKA (reference sequence). CDR3: CSASLRGGVVQDTQYF. The DNA for the CDR3 is TGCAGTGCTAGTCTGCGGGGGGGCGTCGTCCAAGATACGCAGTATTTT.

Only a few counts were recorded for this clonotype. The V gene is TRBV7-2, the J gene TRBJ2-7; the D is unclear. Germline V gene lookup returns CDR1 SGHTA and CDR2 FQGNSA. V was cut by 1 base and J by 1 base, with 8 bases left in between. CDR3 size: 14 residues. The CDR3 nucleotides are TGTGCCAGCAGCTTAGACTTGGCGTCCTACGAGCAGTACTTC. It specifies CASSLDLASYEQYF.